These 25 T cell receptor beta chains were sequenced from one sample in a study of shared clonotypes between healthy human individuals. The table came from immunoSEQ multiplex PCR; TCRdb's copy has only in-frame clones and leaves some out. The repertoire includes roughly 380,000 clones, roughly 96% of them detected once, and around 0.3% sits in the top ten. The source material was memory CD8+ T cells sorted from blood. Regarding subset: CD45RO+ cells pooled with CCR7-negative TemRA cells. These receptors came from a young man in good health.

This sequence joins TRBV2 and TRBJ2-3; possibly TRBD2 for D (5 bases). The CDR3 extends over 14 amino acids. Trimming removed 4 bases at V and 4 bases at J, with 12 bases between. Per germline, CDR1 SNHLY and CDR2 FYNNEI. CDR3 sequence (DNA): TGTGCCAGCAGTGTTACTAGTTTTGCAGATACGCAGTATTTT. It is translated as CASSVTSFADTQYF.

V and J are TRBV6-6 and TRBJ2-1; 7 positions match TRBD2. Unmatched junction bases numbered 11, after V lost 8 bases and J lost 7 bases. The germline CDR1 and CDR2 sequences are MNHNY and SVGAGI (reference sequence). The CDR3 length is 14 residues. CDR3 loop: CASVRGLYGNEQFF. The CDR3 bases are TGTGCCAGCGTGAGGGGACTATATGGGAATGAGCAGTTCTTC.

The CDR3 is CASSSGQGGQPQHF. In nucleotides, the CDR3 is TGTGCCAGCAGTTCGGGACAGGGGGGGCAGCCCCAGCATTTT. The rearrangement joins TRBV6-5 to TRBJ1-5, with TRBD1 matching 11 bases. CDR1 is MNHEY and CDR2 is SVGAGI in the germline V gene. The CDR3 is 14 residues long. The trim removed 4 bases at V and 7 bases at J, leaving 3 bases unmatched.

The chain carries TRBV18 and TRBJ2-2, with 12 bases aligning to TRBD1. V lost 5 bases to trimming and J lost 6 bases; unmatched junction nucleotides: 7. This CDR3 spans 16 amino acids. CDR1 and CDR2 (germline): KGHSH, LQKENI. The CDR3 protein is CASSSPGQGAPGELFF. Here the CDR3 DNA reads TGTGCCAGCTCATCCCCGGGACAGGGGGCGCCCGGGGAGCTGTTTTTT.

The V gene is TRBV28, the J gene TRBJ2-5, with D possibly matching TRBD1 (8 bases). Trimming shortened V by 2 bases and J by 3 bases, and 13 bases separated the two germline ends. Germline CDR1 reads MDHEN; CDR2 reads SYDVKM. This CDR3 contains 15 residues. CDR3 protein: CASSLQGAGEETQYF. The DNA for the CDR3 is TGTGCCAGCAGTTTACAGGGGGCGGGAGAAGAGACCCAGTACTTC. The full variable domain, in which reference TRBV28 and TRBJ2-5 provide the parts outside the CDR3, is DVKVTQSSRYLVKRTGEKVFLECVQDMDHENMFWYRQDPGLGLRLIYFSYDVKMKEKGDIPEGYSVSREKKERFSLILESASTNQTSMYLCASSLQGAGEETQYFGPGTRLLVL.

The chain joins TRBV28 to TRBJ1-1; D call uncertain. The CDR3 contains 11 residues. Trimming took 6 bases from V and 2 from J, leaving 4 bases between them. The germline V gene has CDR1 MDHEN and CDR2 SYDVKM. CDR3 sequence reads: CASSRNTEAFF. The CDR3 DNA sequence: TGTGCCAGCAGCAGAAACACTGAAGCTTTCTTT.

V gene TRBV2 combines with J gene TRBJ2-1; D unclear. The CDR3 is 11 residues long. The V gene's germline CDR1 is SNHLY and CDR2 FYNNEI. V lost 6 bases and J lost 8, with 8 bases in between. For the CDR3, the DNA is TGTGCCAGCAGAGCGAGCGATGAGCAGTTCTTC. Protein: CASRASDEQFF.

This chain joins TRBV5-1 and TRBJ2-3, with D perhaps matching TRBD2 (5 bases). From germline, CDR1 is SGHRS and CDR2 YFSETQ. Trimming shortened V by 0 bases and J by 4 bases, and 9 bases separated the two germline ends. This CDR3 spans 14 amino acids. The CDR3 nucleotides read TGCGCCAGCAGCTTGGACCCAGCGGCAGATACGCAGTATTTT. This sequence encodes CASSLDPAADTQYF.

The chain combines TRBV13 with TRBJ2-7, with D perhaps TRBD2 (6 bases). Trimming took 3 bases from V and 3 from J, leaving 27 bases between them. The CDR3 is 19 residues long. Per germline, CDR1 PRHDT and CDR2 FYEKMQ (reference sequence). In DNA form, the CDR3 reads TGTGCCAGCAGCTTTAGCCGTGCGGGGCCTAAGCTAAGCCGCTACGAGCAGTACTTC. This translates into CASSFSRAGPKLSRYEQYF.

The chain links TRBV7-9 to TRBJ2-1, with 9 bases that match TRBD1. The germline V gene encodes CDR1 SEHNR and CDR2 FQNEAQ (reference sequence). V was pared by 3 bases and J by 15 bases, with 15 bases of the junction left unmatched. There are 15 residues in the CDR3. This CDR3 reads CASSLTRTGAAESFF. CDR3 in DNA: TGTGCCAGCAGCTTGACACGGACAGGGGCAGCGGAGTCGTTCTTC.

The V and J genes are TRBV10-3 and TRBJ2-2; D is uncertain. The CDR3 covers 16 residues. Germline CDR1 ENHRY, CDR2 SYGVKD. Trimming took 3 bases from V and 4 from J, leaving 15 bases between them. In DNA, the CDR3 is TGTGCCATCAGTGACCAGGCGTATCATCCCACCGGGGAGCTGTTTTTT. It encodes CAISDQAYHPTGELFF.

The chain links TRBV10-3 to TRBJ1-1; 9 nucleotides agree with TRBD1. Germline CDR1 is ENHRY and CDR2 is SYGVKD. Trimming at V came to 2 bases and at J to 2 bases, leaving 9 bases not matched to a gene. The CDR3 covers 17 residues. CDR3 in amino acids: CAISEPTGGELNTEAFF. The CDR3 region has the DNA TGTGCCATCAGTGAGCCGACAGGGGGGGAGCTCAACACTGAAGCTTTCTTT.

The V gene is TRBV5-1, the J gene TRBJ2-5, with 7 bases matching TRBD1. The germline CDR1 and CDR2 sequences are SGHRS and YFSETQ. V was pared by 0 bases and J by 6 bases, with 2 bases of the junction left unmatched. The CDR3 has 13 amino acids. CDR3 protein: CASSLGQGKTQYF. CDR3 in DNA: TGCGCCAGCAGCTTGGGACAGGGAAAGACCCAGTACTTC. Full variable domain (outside the CDR3, taken from reference TRBV5-1 and TRBJ2-5): KAGVTQTPRYLIKTRGQQVTLSCSPISGHRSVSWYQQTPGQGLQFLFEYFSETQRNKGNFPGRFSGRQFSNSRSEMNVSTLELGDSALYLCASSLGQGKTQYFGPGTRLLVL.

The chain carries TRBV6-5 and TRBJ1-2, with D possibly matching TRBD1 (6 bases). V lost 2 bases to trimming and J lost 4 bases, with 11 bases between them. The CDR3 has 14 residues. Germline CDR1 reads MNHEY; CDR2 reads SVGAGI. The CDR3 here is CASSYGGRGYGYTF. The CDR3 bases are TGTGCCAGCAGTTACGGGGGGCGCGGCTATGGCTACACCTTC.

The V gene is TRBV6-1, the J gene TRBJ2-5; D may match TRBD1 or TRBD2 (5 bases each). V gave up 5 bases and J gave up 2 bases, with 12 bases separating them. The CDR3 has 14 amino acids. The V gene's germline CDR1 is MNHNS and CDR2 SASEGT. CDR3 bases: TGTGCCAGCAGTCCGGCCGGGGCGCAAGAGACCCAGTACTTC. This sequence encodes CASSPAGAQETQYF.

The rearrangement joins TRBV5-4 to TRBJ2-3, with TRBD2 matching over 14 bases. This CDR3 comprises 19 residues. The ends lost 4 bases at V and 4 bases at J; junction bases unmatched: 14. Germline CDR1 is SGHNT and CDR2 is YYREEE (reference sequence). The CDR3 loop is CASSHRRLAGGTTPDTQYF. The CDR3 nucleotides are TGTGCCAGCAGCCACCGCCGACTAGCGGGAGGGACGACCCCAGATACGCAGTATTTT.

This chain joins TRBV2 and TRBJ2-3, with D possibly being TRBD1 (5 bases). CDR1 SNHLY and CDR2 FYNNEI come from the germline V gene. V gave up 5 bases and J gave up 2 bases, with 14 bases separating them. The length of the CDR3 is 15 residues. In DNA form, the CDR3 reads TGTGCCAGCAGTCCGCAGGGAATGATCACAGATACGCAGTATTTT. Translation gives CASSPQGMITDTQYF.

The gene calls are TRBV4-2 and TRBJ1-4; D gene unclear. Per germline, CDR1 LGHNA and CDR2 YNFKEQ. V lost 0 bases, J lost 4 bases, and 6 bases lay in between. This CDR3 comprises 14 residues. The CDR3 DNA follows: TGTGCCAGCAGCCAAGACCGGGGTAATGAAAAACTGTTTTTT. Protein product: CASSQDRGNEKLFF.

The rearrangement joins TRBV19 to TRBJ1-3; D is undetermined. This CDR3 contains 14 residues. The V gene's germline CDR1 is LNHDA and CDR2 SQIVND (reference sequence). V gave up 3 bases and J gave up 4 bases, with 10 bases separating them. The CDR3 reads CASSIDWGGNTIYF. CDR3 DNA sequence: TGTGCCAGTAGTATTGACTGGGGAGGAAACACCATATATTTT.

The CDR3 nucleotides are TGTGCCAGCAGTGGGGGTTATGGCTACACCTTC. Amino acids: CASSGGYGYTF. The J gene is TRBJ1-2, the V gene TRBV6-1, with no clear D. Trimming left V 4 bases short and J 5 bases short, with 5 bases between. Germline CDR1 MNHNS, CDR2 SASEGT. The CDR3 covers 11 residues.

The chain links TRBV6-6 to TRBJ2-7; no definite D call. The V gene's germline CDR1 is MNHNY and CDR2 SVGAGI (reference sequence). Trimming took 2 bases from V and 3 from J, leaving 5 bases between them. This CDR3 region has 12 residues. The CDR3 loop reads CASSYPFYEQYF. The CDR3 DNA sequence: TGTGCCAGCAGTTACCCCTTCTACGAGCAGTACTTC.

As concerns this clone: An end of the junction differs from the germline gene, which may be a read error. The CDR3 DNA reads TGTGCCGGCAGTGAAATGGGAGAGGCGGCCAACGTCCTGACTTTC. It yields the protein CAGSEMGEAANVLTF. The V call is TRBV6-1, the J call TRBJ2-6; a possible D gene is TRBD2 (5 bases). The CDR3 spans 15 residues. Germline V gives CDR1 MNHNS, CDR2 SASEGT.

The V call is TRBV28, the J call TRBJ1-2; TRBD1 might be the D (5 bases). Germline CDR1 reads MDHEN; CDR2 reads SYDVKM. V was shortened by 10 bases and J by 11 bases, with 14 bases between the two germline ends. There are 10 residues in the CDR3. CDR3 in amino acids: CATGDPAYTF. For the CDR3, the DNA is TGTGCCACGGGGGACCCCGCATACACCTTC.

This chain joins TRBV27 and TRBJ1-5; 8 bases agree with TRBD1. V trimming: 2 bases; J trimming: 7 bases; junction bases outside the gene matches: 7. CDR3 length equals 15 residues. The V gene's germline CDR1 is MNHEY and CDR2 SMNVEV (reference sequence). The CDR3, as DNA: TGTGCCAGCAGTTTACACGACAGGGGAGGGCAGCCCCAGCATTTT. This gives the protein CASSLHDRGGQPQHF.

This chain uses TRBV5-6 with TRBJ1-2; D uncertain. This CDR3 has 12 amino acids. Germline CDR1 is SGHDT and CDR2 is YYEEEE. V dropped 0 bases and J dropped 7 bases, with 7 bases sitting between them. The CDR3 nucleotides read TGTGCCAGCAGCTTGGCCAAGGGTGGCTACACCTTC. Translated: CASSLAKGGYTF.